This paragraph reports one T cell receptor beta chain. Which antigen it targets is not known. Base qualities are not at hand, and no much larger clone is one base apart. These data originate in a study of post-analysis software for immune sequencing data (dated by TCRdb to 2014 to 2015). About the investigation overall: Recorded disease courses included relapsing-remitting, secondary progressive and progressive-relapsing multiple sclerosis, with some patients lacking subtype annotation. The patient repertoires were compared against approximately ten previously published healthy control repertoires obtained from donors aged about 6 to 25 years. A subset of samples was prepared in parallel using single-end sample barcoding, then pooled and co-amplified after Illumina adapter ligation.

To demonstrate the VDJtools post-analysis software, the study profiled TCR beta repertoires from the peripheral blood of around 13 young patients with multiple sclerosis. The multiple sclerosis patients were children and adolescents between roughly 6 and 17 years of age. The receptor library was made with PCR. Sequencing was performed on an Illumina HiSeq 2500. To reduce PCR and sequencing biases, unique molecular identifiers were incorporated into the TCR beta cDNA libraries. Roughly 500,000 cDNA molecules were obtained for every 1 to 10 million input T cells, so each molecule roughly corresponded to one T cell. The same protocol used for the earlier healthy control dataset was applied to prepare and sequence the patient libraries. Within a given batch, samples were prepared together, multiplexed and sequenced on the same HiSeq lane. In the authors' own workflow: MIGEC handled the raw barcoded reads, throwing out single-read molecular identifier groups before consensus assembly and CDR3 extraction. VDJtools was used for post-analysis of the clonotype tables, with diversity normalized by down-sampling every dataset to the smallest sample size. To correct batch-related cross-sample contamination, repertoire overlap clustering matched CDR3 amino acid sequences but not nucleotide sequences. The public reads were quality trimmed at Q25 with fastp and then assembled into clones with MiXCR by TCRdb, keeping productive beta chains. Identical CDR3 protein sequences are pooled into one entry, listed with their most common genes and DNA. The V and J calls and clone size come from TCRdb's table, not from the authors' own analysis. This sample holds roughly 800,000 distinct CDR3 sequences; 40% to 55% were observed only once. The biggest ten clones account for over 4.5% of the sample.

Overall results and qualifications from the work: Direct clustering with F measure showed strong co-clustering of samples prepared in the same batch, prompting a batch-effect correction. Multiple sclerosis patients had significantly lower normalized Chao1 diversity than controls, a result that suggests substantial peripheral T-cell clonal expansion. The multiple sclerosis patient group was slightly younger than the control group.

The TCR sequence derives from a girl aged 10 to 17 with multiple sclerosis. The sequencing input was blood.

CDR3 loop: CASSPRAASTDTQYF. The bases are TGTGCCAGCTCACCGCGGGCCGCTAGCACAGATACGCAGTATTTT. The chain links TRBV18 with TRBJ2-3; tentative D gene TRBD2, with 5 bases matching. Including the terminal cysteine and phenylalanine, the CDR3 comprises 15 residues. The read is trimmed to its CDR3 DNA, 45 bases read in frame from base 1. In the germline V gene, CDR1 corresponds to KGHSH and CDR2 to LQKENI. V loses 3 bases, J loses 0 bases, and the germline ends lie 10 bases apart.